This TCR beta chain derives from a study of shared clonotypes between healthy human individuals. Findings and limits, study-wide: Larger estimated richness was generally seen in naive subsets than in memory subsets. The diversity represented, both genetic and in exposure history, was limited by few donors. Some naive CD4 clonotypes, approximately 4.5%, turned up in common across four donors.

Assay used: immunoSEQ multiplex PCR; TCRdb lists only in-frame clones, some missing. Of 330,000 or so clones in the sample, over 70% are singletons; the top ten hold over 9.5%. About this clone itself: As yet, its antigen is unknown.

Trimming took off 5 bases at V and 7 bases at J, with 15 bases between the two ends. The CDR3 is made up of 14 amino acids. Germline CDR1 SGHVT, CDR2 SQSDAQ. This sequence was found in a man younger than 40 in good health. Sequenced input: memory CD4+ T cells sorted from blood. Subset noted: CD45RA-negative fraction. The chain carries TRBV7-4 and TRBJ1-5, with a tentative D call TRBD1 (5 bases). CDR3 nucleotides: TGTGCCAGCAGCCCCCCGATGGGGGTCCAGCCCCAGCATTTT. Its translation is CASSPPMGVQPQHF.